This T cell receptor beta chain was captured in a study of cytomegalovirus exposure and HLA in healthy donors. General study results and limits: Most subjects had HLA-A and HLA-B alleles reportedly predicted accurately by TCR beta sequences.

Primers: 60 Vbeta forward and 13 Jbeta reverse. Measured with immunoSEQ multiplex PCR; TCRdb has only the in-frame clones, and not every one. The sample lists under 130,000 clones; under 85% were seen once. Worth noting for this clone: No antigen is known for it.

The TCR comes from a man between 40 and 49 years old in good health and CMV-seronegative. The sequenced sample was PBMCs.

The CDR3 DNA follows: TGTGCCAGCAGCCAACCCGGGACAGGGTTCTCCTACGAGCAGTACTTC. It is translated as CASSQPGTGFSYEQYF. The gene calls are TRBV4-2 and TRBJ2-7, with 9 bases that match TRBD1. Trimming removed 2 bases from V and 0 bases from J; junction bases left unmatched: 5. Germline CDR1 reads LGHNA; CDR2 reads YNFKEQ. The CDR3 sequence is 16 residues long.